The 19 T cell receptor beta chains given below trace back to one sample, sequenced in a study of neoadjuvant nivolumab and ipilimumab in lung cancer. The table came from immunoSEQ multiplex PCR; TCRdb's copy has only in-frame clones and leaves some out. The profile shows around 17,000 clones, 76% of them singletons. Sequenced here: tumor tissue, sampled after neoadjuvant nivolumab, alone or with ipilimumab, at or shortly before surgery. The receptors derive from an adult with non-small cell lung cancer.

J is TRBJ1-1 and V is TRBV29-1; D is undetermined. The germline V gene has CDR1 SQVTM and CDR2 ANQGSEA. The V end was cut by 7 bases, the J end by 1 base, with 10 bases between. This CDR3 is built from 12 residues. The CDR3 DNA is TGCAGCGCGATTGCGCCGAACACTGAAGCTTTCTTT. This gives the protein CSAIAPNTEAFF.

This clone was observed a handful of times. J is TRBJ2-1 and V is TRBV11-1; 8 positions match TRBD1. This CDR3 has 15 amino acids. V lost 5 bases, J lost 3 bases, and 6 bases stayed unmatched. Germline lookup yields CDR1 SGHAT and CDR2 FQDESV (reference sequence). The CDR3 DNA reads as TGTGCCAGCAGCGGACAGGGCGGTTTCTACAATGAGCAGTTCTTC. This translates into CASSGQGGFYNEQFF.

V usage is TRBV9 and J usage is TRBJ1-1, with TRBD1 as a possible D gene (6 bases). Looked up from germline, CDR1 is SGDLS and CDR2 is YYNGEE. V gave up 2 bases and J gave up 6 bases, with 14 bases separating them. This CDR3 comprises 14 residues. The CDR3 DNA is TGTGCCAGCAGCGTGACACAGGGACTCTCTGAAGCTTTCTTT. Translation: CASSVTQGLSEAFF.

This clone was picked up one time. V gene TRBV7-3 combines with J gene TRBJ2-2; 7 nucleotides agree with TRBD2. The germline V gene has CDR1 SGHTA and CDR2 FQGTGA. The CDR3 runs 15 residues. Unmatched junction bases numbered 5, after V lost 3 bases and J lost 4 bases. The CDR3 sequence is CASSLAGRGTGELFF. The CDR3 coding sequence is TGTGCCAGCAGCTTGGCGGGGAGGGGCACCGGGGAGCTGTTTTTT. Full variable domain (missing parts from reference TRBV7-3 and TRBJ2-2): GAGVSQTPSNKVTEKGKYVELRCDPISGHTALYWYRQSLGQGPEFLIYFQGTGAADDSGLPNDRFFAVRPEGSVSTLKIQRTERGDSAVYLCASSLAGRGTGELFFGEGSRLTVL.

The rearrangement joins TRBV11-1 to TRBJ2-3; D possibly corresponds to TRBD1 (6 bases). The CDR3 extends over 15 amino acids. CDR1 and CDR2 from the germline V gene are SGHAT and FQDESV (reference sequence). V was shortened by 0 bases and J by 3 bases, with 10 bases between the two germline ends. The CDR3 DNA reads as TGTGCCAGCAGCTTAGCGTACAGGGCAACAGATACGCAGTATTTT. It is translated as CASSLAYRATDTQYF.

The chain joins TRBV5-5 to TRBJ2-6; D is unclear. CDR3 length: 13 amino acids. V dropped 1 base and J dropped 3 bases, with 2 bases sitting between them. CDR1 is SGHKS, CDR2 YYEKEE, per germline (reference sequence). CDR3 sequence: CASSLFGANVLTF. The CDR3 DNA follows: TGTGCCAGCAGCTTGTTTGGGGCCAACGTCCTGACTTTC. The whole variable domain, filled in from reference TRBV5-5 and TRBJ2-6, reads DAGVTQSPTHLIKTRGQQVTLRCSPISGHKSVSWYQQVLGQGPQFIFQYYEKEERGRGNFPDRFSARQFPNYSSELNVNALLLGDSALYLCASSLFGANVLTFGAGSRLTVL.

J is TRBJ2-1 and V is TRBV10-1, with D perhaps matching TRBD1 or TRBD2 (6 bases each). This CDR3 spans 15 amino acids. V was clipped by 4 bases and J by 10 bases, with 20 bases between them. Germline CDR1 WNHNN, CDR2 SYGVQD (reference sequence). CDR3 loop: CASSGGAGPLSEQFF. The CDR3 DNA is TGCGCCAGCAGTGGGGGGGCAGGCCCTTTGAGCGAGCAGTTCTTC.

J is TRBJ1-4 and V is TRBV15; the D gene is possibly TRBD1 (5 bases). This CDR3 region has 14 residues. The germline V and J ends were trimmed by 3 bases and 2 bases, with 7 bases remaining between them. CDR1 is LNHNV and CDR2 is YYDKDF in the germline V gene (reference sequence). The CDR3 sequence: CATSSGDTNEKLFF. The CDR3, as DNA: TGTGCCACCAGCAGCGGGGACACTAATGAAAAACTGTTTTTT.

This sequence joins TRBV5-4 and TRBJ2-5, with D tentatively TRBD1 or TRBD2 (7 bases each). The CDR3 runs to 13 residues. The V and J ends lost 7 bases and 3 bases respectively, with 13 bases between them. Germline CDR1 reads SGHNT; CDR2 reads YYREEE (reference sequence). CDR3 residues: CASGGGGKETQYF. The CDR3 DNA reads as TGTGCCAGCGGGGGAGGGGGCAAAGAGACCCAGTACTTC.

The chain couples TRBV19 to TRBJ1-5; 12 bases are shared with TRBD1. The V gene's germline CDR1 is LNHDA and CDR2 SQIVND (reference sequence). V gave up 5 bases and J gave up 6 bases; unmatched junction bases: 2. This CDR3 spans 14 amino acids. The CDR3 bases are TGTGCCAGTAGTGGGACAGGGGGCAGTCAGCCCCAGCATTTT. Translation: CASSGTGGSQPQHF.

This clone is deemed medium-sized. The CDR3 sequence: CASSFTWSSYNEQFF. For the CDR3, the DNA is TGTGCCAGCAGCTTCACATGGAGCTCCTACAATGAGCAGTTCTTC. The rearrangement joins TRBV5-5 to TRBJ2-1, with unresolved D. The CDR3 runs to 15 residues. Germline V gene data show CDR1 as SGHKS and CDR2 as YYEKEE (reference sequence). V was cut by 2 bases and J by 0 bases, with 9 bases left in between.

As concerns this clone: The junction departs from the called germline gene at one end, perhaps through a read error. The genes are TRBV5-5 and TRBJ1-3, with D unresolved. The CDR3 contains 13 residues. Per germline, CDR1 SGHKS and CDR2 YYEKEE (reference sequence). The CDR3 DNA follows: TGTGCAAGCACCCTTTCGGCTGGAAACACCATATATTTT. Its protein is CASTLSAGNTIYF.

This sequence joins TRBV5-6 and TRBJ2-4; 7 bases fit TRBD1. The CDR3 spans 15 residues. V was clipped by 3 bases and J by 7 bases; unmatched bases: 10. Germline values: CDR1 SGHDT, CDR2 YYEEEE. CDR3 residues: CASSSQGPGMNIQYF. CDR3 DNA: TGTGCCAGCAGCTCACAGGGGCCTGGGATGAACATTCAGTACTTC.

The gene calls are TRBV19 and TRBJ2-7, with D unresolved. Trimming shortened V by 4 bases and J by 0 bases, and 13 bases separated the two germline ends. CDR3 size: 15 residues. Germline V gene sequence: CDR1 LNHDA, CDR2 SQIVND (reference sequence). CDR3 sequence: CASSTHVESSYEQYF. Written as DNA, the CDR3 is TGTGCCAGTAGTACCCACGTGGAATCCTCCTACGAGCAGTACTTC.

V is TRBV2 and J is TRBJ1-2; maybe TRBD1 (6 bases). Trimming pared 7 bases from V and 8 bases from J, leaving 20 bases between. This CDR3 comprises 14 residues. Germline V gene sequence: CDR1 SNHLY, CDR2 FYNNEI. The CDR3 nucleotides are TGTGCCAGCACCAGGGGACAAGGGGTGCGGGGCTACACCTTC. Amino acids: CASTRGQGVRGYTF. The full variable domain, rest sourced from reference TRBV2 and TRBJ1-2, is EPEVTQTPSHQVTQMGQEVILRCVPISNHLYFYWYRQILGQKVEFLVSFYNNEISEKSEIFDDQFSVERPDGSNFTLKIRSTKLEDSAMYFCASTRGQGVRGYTFGSGTRLTVV.

The chain recombines TRBV2 with TRBJ2-2; 12 nucleotides match TRBD1. The germline CDR1 and CDR2 sequences are SNHLY and FYNNEI. Trimming removed 8 bases from V and 3 bases from J; junction bases left unmatched: 10. The CDR3 covers 17 residues. The CDR3 loop reads CASRDRGHRGDTGELFF. The CDR3 coding sequence is TGTGCCAGCCGGGACAGGGGGCATAGGGGCGACACCGGGGAGCTGTTTTTT.

J is TRBJ1-1 and V is TRBV7-9; D unclear. This CDR3 has 15 residues. The ends were cut back, 5 bases at V and 3 bases at J, with 16 bases in the middle. Germline V gives CDR1 SEHNR, CDR2 FQNEAQ (reference sequence). The CDR3 spells CASSPYKVTDTEAFF. The CDR3 nucleotides are TGTGCCAGCAGCCCTTATAAAGTAACGGACACTGAAGCTTTCTTT.

This clone was counted once. The V and J genes are TRBV5-6 and TRBJ1-6, with D possibly TRBD1 on 6 matching bases. Trimming shortened V by 4 bases and J by 0 bases, and 11 bases separated the two germline ends. This CDR3 is built from 16 residues. CDR1 is SGHDT and CDR2 is YYEEEE in the germline V gene. CDR3: CASSRQALSYNSPLHF. The CDR3 nucleotides read TGTGCCAGCAGCCGACAGGCCCTCTCCTATAATTCACCCCTCCACTTT.

The CDR3 here is CAWNWGASSYEQYF. The CDR3 DNA is TGTGCCTGGAATTGGGGGGCCAGCTCCTACGAGCAGTACTTC. The chain joins TRBV30 to TRBJ2-7; the D gene could be TRBD1 or TRBD2 (6 bases each). CDR1 and CDR2 from the germline V gene are GTSNPN and SVGIG (reference sequence). The CDR3 consists of 14 residues. The V and J ends lost 4 bases and 0 bases respectively, with 13 bases between them.